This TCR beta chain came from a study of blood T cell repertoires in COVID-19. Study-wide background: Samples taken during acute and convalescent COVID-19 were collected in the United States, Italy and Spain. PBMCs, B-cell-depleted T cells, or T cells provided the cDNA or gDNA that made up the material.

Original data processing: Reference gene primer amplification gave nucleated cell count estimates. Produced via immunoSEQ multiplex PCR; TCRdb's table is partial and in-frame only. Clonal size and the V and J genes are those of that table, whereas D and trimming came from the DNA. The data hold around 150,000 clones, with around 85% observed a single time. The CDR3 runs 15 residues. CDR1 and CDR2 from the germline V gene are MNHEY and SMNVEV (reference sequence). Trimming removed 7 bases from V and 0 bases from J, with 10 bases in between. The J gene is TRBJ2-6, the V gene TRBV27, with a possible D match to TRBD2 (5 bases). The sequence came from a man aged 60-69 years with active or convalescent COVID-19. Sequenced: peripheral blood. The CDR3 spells CASTGLRSGANVLTF. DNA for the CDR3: TGTGCCAGCACCGGACTCCGCTCTGGGGCCAACGTCCTGACTTTC. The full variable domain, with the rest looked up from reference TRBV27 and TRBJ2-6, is EAQVTQNPRYLITVTGKKLTVTCSQNMNHEYMSWYRQDPGLGLRQIYYSMNVEVTDKGDVPEGYKVSRKEKRNFPLILESPSPNQTSLYFCASTGLRSGANVLTFGAGSRLTVL.